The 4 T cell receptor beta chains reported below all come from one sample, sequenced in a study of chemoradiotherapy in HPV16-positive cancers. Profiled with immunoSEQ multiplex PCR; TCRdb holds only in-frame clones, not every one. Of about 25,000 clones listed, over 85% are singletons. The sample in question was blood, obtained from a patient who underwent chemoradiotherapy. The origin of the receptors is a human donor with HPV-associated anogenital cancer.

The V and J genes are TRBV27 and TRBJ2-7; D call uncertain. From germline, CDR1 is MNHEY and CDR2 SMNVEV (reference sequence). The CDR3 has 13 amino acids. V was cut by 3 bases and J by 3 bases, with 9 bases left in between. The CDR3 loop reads CASSFGRNYEQYF. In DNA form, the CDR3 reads TGTGCCAGCAGTTTTGGCCGAAACTACGAGCAGTACTTC.

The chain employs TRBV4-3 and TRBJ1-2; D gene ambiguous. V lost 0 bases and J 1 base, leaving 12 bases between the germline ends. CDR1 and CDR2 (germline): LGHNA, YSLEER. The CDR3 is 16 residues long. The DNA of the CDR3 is TGCGCCAGCAGCCAAGATTTCACAAGAAATAACTATGGCTACACCTTC. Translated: CASSQDFTRNNYGYTF.

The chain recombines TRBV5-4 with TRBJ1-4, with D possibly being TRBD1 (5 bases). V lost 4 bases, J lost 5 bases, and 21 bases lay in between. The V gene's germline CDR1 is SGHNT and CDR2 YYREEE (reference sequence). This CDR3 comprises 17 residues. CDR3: CASSPGGAQALNEKLFF. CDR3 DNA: TGTGCCAGCAGCCCCGGGGGAGCGCAAGCTTTAAATGAAAAACTGTTTTTT.

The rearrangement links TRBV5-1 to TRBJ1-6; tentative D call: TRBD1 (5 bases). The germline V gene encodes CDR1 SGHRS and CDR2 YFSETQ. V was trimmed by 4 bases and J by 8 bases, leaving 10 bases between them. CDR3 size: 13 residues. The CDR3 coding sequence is TGCGCCAGCAGCCCTCGGGGGGATTCACCCCTCCACTTT. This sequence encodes CASSPRGDSPLHF.